One T cell receptor beta chain is described in this entry. This sample is drawn from a study of monozygotic twins with inflammatory bowel disease. In germline, CDR1 is KGHDR, CDR2 SFDVKD. The CDR3 consists of 14 residues. Input per TCR library consisted of around 3,700 ng of total RNA. Via template switching, UMIs carrying a 6-nucleotide sample barcode were introduced. TCRdb reprocessed the 5' RACE reads, with one entry per CDR3 protein and no DNA. Found here are around 380,000 distinct CDR3 sequences; the top ten clones hold 2% to 3%. Material for sequencing was blood. The gene calls are TRBV24-1 and TRBJ2-3. This clonotype was obtained from a human donor with ulcerative colitis or Crohn's disease, or a healthy co-twin of an affected twin (not recorded which). The CDR3 is CATSEAGGLDTQYF.